The source of this T cell receptor (beta chain) is a study of graft-versus-host responses after intestinal transplantation. Across the study: Isolated intestinal, liver-intestinal, or multivisceral transplants had been given to the recipients. General study points: Some GvH clones appeared in ileal mucosa or blood before recipient bone marrow.

The CDR3 is made up of 12 amino acids. The germline gives CDR1 GTSNPN, CDR2 SVGIG (reference sequence). V dropped 7 bases and J dropped 5; count of bases not matched to a gene: 5. TCRdb's copy holds only in-frame clones and misses some; the assay was immunoSEQ multiplex PCR. The sample includes 70,000 to 100,000 clones, 85% to 90% of them seen just once. This clone was counted a single time. Its matching antigen is unknown. This receptor was identified in a human donor who received an intestinal transplant. The sample consisted of unstimulated CD4+ T cells sorted from spleen or lymph node cells, taken before intestinal transplant. The chain carries TRBV30 and TRBJ2-5; 9 bases fit TRBD1. In DNA, the CDR3 is TGTGCCTCCTCGACAGGGGGGGAGACCCAGTACTTC. Protein: CASSTGGETQYF.